What follows are 32 T cell receptor beta chains derived from one specimen sequenced in a study of blood T cell repertoires in COVID-19 (dated by TCRdb to the early 2020s). Libraries were constructed by the immunoSEQ multiplex PCR assay. The clones in this table, taken by TCRdb from immuneACCESS, are in-frame only. Not every clone is retained; where verified, under half of the shortfall comes from an unresolved V gene, and the cause of the rest is unknown. This sample gives 35,000 or so clones in total; 70% to 90% of them show up just once. The ten top clones hold around two fifths of the sample. The sample consisted of peripheral blood. These receptors were collected from a human donor in a cohort sampled during active or convalescent COVID-19. The donor label of this sample is uncertain.

For the CDR3, the DNA is TGCGCCAGCAGCCTCACAGGGATGGGAGAGACCCAGTACTTC. Its translation: CASSLTGMGETQYF. The chain carries TRBV5-1 and TRBJ2-5; tentative D call: TRBD1 (6 bases). Germline CDR1 reads SGHRS; CDR2 reads YFSETQ. The CDR3 length is 14 residues. The ends were cut back, 4 bases at V and 4 bases at J, with 14 bases in the middle.

The V and J genes are TRBV3-1 (or the pseudogene TRBV3-2) and TRBJ1-1; no definite D call. The CDR3 length is 11 residues. The V gene lost 3 bases and the J gene lost 11 bases, with 10 bases spanning the gap. The germline CDR1 and CDR2 sequences are LGHDT and YNNKEL (reference sequence). The CDR3 DNA reads as TGTGCCAGCAGCCAGGCGGGTGGCGCTTTCTTT. Translated: CASSQAGGAFF.

The chain uses TRBV7-9 and TRBJ1-5, with D tentatively TRBD1 (5 bases). This CDR3 region has 13 residues. Between the trimmed V and J ends, which lost 2 bases and 7 bases, there was a span of 9 bases. Germline values: CDR1 SEHNR, CDR2 FQNEAQ (reference sequence). CDR3 in amino acids: CASSLWGEQPQHF. DNA for the CDR3: TGTGCCAGCAGCTTATGGGGGGAACAGCCCCAGCATTTT.

This chain links TRBV30 with TRBJ2-1; possible D gene TRBD2, 6 bases. V shed 0 bases and J shed 10 bases, with 13 bases lying between them. Per the germline V gene, CDR1 is GTSNPN and CDR2 is SVGIG (reference sequence). CDR3 length equals 13 residues. The CDR3: CAWSVLRGNEQFF. The CDR3 nucleotides read TGTGCCTGGAGTGTACTGCGGGGTAACGAGCAGTTCTTC.

The rearrangement uses TRBV5-1 and TRBJ1-4; no definite D call. Germline V gene data show CDR1 as SGHRS and CDR2 as YFSETQ. The CDR3 runs to 15 residues. V was cut by 1 base and J by 3 bases, with 10 bases left in between. CDR3 DNA sequence: TGCGCCAGCAGCTTGAATACGGCGGCTAATGAAAAACTGTTTTTT. Translating it yields CASSLNTAANEKLFF.

The chain carries TRBV9 and TRBJ2-7; no definite D call. The germline V gene encodes CDR1 SGDLS and CDR2 YYNGEE. The V and J ends lost 0 bases and 0 bases respectively, with 10 bases between them. The CDR3 covers 15 residues. This chain's CDR3 is CASSVGSVSSYEQYF. In nucleotides, the CDR3 is TGTGCCAGCAGCGTAGGGAGCGTCTCCTCCTACGAGCAGTACTTC.

This sequence joins TRBV24-1 and TRBJ2-7, with D maybe TRBD2 (5 bases). Germline values: CDR1 KGHDR, CDR2 SFDVKD. V gave up 2 bases and J gave up 7 bases, with 8 bases separating them. This CDR3 is built from 12 residues. The CDR3 sequence: CATSDYRGEQYF. For the CDR3, the DNA is TGTGCCACCAGTGATTATCGAGGGGAGCAGTACTTC.

The chain recombines TRBV4-1 with TRBJ2-7, with 13 bases matching TRBD2. This CDR3 has 16 amino acids. Germline CDR1 is MGHRA and CDR2 is YSYEKL. The ends lost 3 bases at V and 3 bases at J; junction bases unmatched: 5. The CDR3 protein is CASSHGLAGEYYEQYF. In DNA form, the CDR3 reads TGCGCCAGCAGCCACGGACTAGCGGGGGAGTACTACGAGCAGTACTTC.

In this sample, this clone turned up a few times. J is TRBJ1-5 and V is TRBV7-9; tentative D call: TRBD1 (5 bases). The CDR3 has 15 amino acids. V was trimmed by 1 base and J by 0 bases, leaving 7 bases between them. The germline V gene has CDR1 SEHNR and CDR2 FQNEAQ (reference sequence). The CDR3 loop is CASSLGGYSNQPQHF. CDR3 coding DNA: TGTGCCAGCAGCTTAGGGGGCTATAGCAATCAGCCCCAGCATTTT.

V and J are TRBV13 and TRBJ2-7; D perhaps matches TRBD1 (5 bases). The CDR3 totals 16 residues. The ends were cut back, 4 bases at V and 3 bases at J, with 19 bases in the middle. From germline, CDR1 is PRHDT and CDR2 FYEKMQ (reference sequence). In DNA form, the CDR3 reads TGTGCCAGCAGCTCTCCCAAAGCCGGACACAGCTACGAGCAGTACTTC. Translation gives CASSSPKAGHSYEQYF.

The genes are TRBV6-6 and TRBJ1-1; D perhaps matches TRBD1 (5 bases). Germline V lookup: CDR1 MNHNY, CDR2 SVGAGI (reference sequence). The V and J ends lost 0 bases and 3 bases respectively, with 11 bases between them. The CDR3 sequence is 15 residues long. DNA of the CDR3: TGTGCCAGCAGTTACTCTGATTGGGGGGACACTGAAGCTTTCTTT. It is translated as CASSYSDWGDTEAFF.

This sequence joins TRBV5-1 and TRBJ1-3; D gene ambiguous. The CDR3 has 14 amino acids. Trimming took off 0 bases at V and 2 bases at J, with 6 bases between the two ends. The V gene's germline CDR1 is SGHRS and CDR2 YFSETQ. CDR3 coding DNA: TGCGCCAGCAGCTTGGGGCAGACTGGAAACACCATATATTTT. Translation gives CASSLGQTGNTIYF. Variable domain in full (rest from reference TRBV5-1 and TRBJ1-3): KAGVTQTPRYLIKTRGQQVTLSCSPISGHRSVSWYQQTPGQGLQFLFEYFSETQRNKGNFPGRFSGRQFSNSRSEMNVSTLELGDSALYLCASSLGQTGNTIYFGEGSWLTVV.

The chain employs TRBV6-2 or TRBV6-3 and TRBJ2-1, with a weak D call TRBD1 (5 bases). This CDR3 has 16 residues. V shed 6 bases and J shed 5 bases, with 20 bases lying between them. Germline loops: CDR1 MNHEY, CDR2 SVGEGT. This CDR3 reads CASSTNRIEGDNEQFF. Here the CDR3 DNA reads TGTGCCAGCAGCACCAATCGAATCGAAGGGGACAATGAGCAGTTCTTC.

This clone is a singleton in its sample. This sequence joins TRBV13 and TRBJ1-1, with D possibly TRBD1 on 5 matching bases. This CDR3 comprises 12 residues. Trimming removed 2 bases at V and 4 bases at J, with 5 bases between. CDR1 and CDR2 from the germline V gene are PRHDT and FYEKMQ (reference sequence). CDR3 protein: CASSLQGTEAFF. DNA of the CDR3: TGTGCCAGCAGCTTACAGGGCACTGAAGCTTTCTTT.

The rearrangement uses TRBV5-4 and TRBJ1-6; 7 nucleotides match TRBD1. Per germline, CDR1 SGHNT and CDR2 YYREEE (reference sequence). V was clipped by 4 bases and J by 5 bases; unmatched bases: 3. The CDR3 is 14 residues long. In nucleotides, the CDR3 is TGTGCCAGCAGCACGGGACAGCATAATTCACCCCTCCACTTT. The encoded protein is CASSTGQHNSPLHF.

The V gene is TRBV12-5, the J gene TRBJ1-2; TRBD1 is a possible D gene (6 bases). The germline gives CDR1 LGHNT, CDR2 FRNRAP. With 1 base removed from V and 2 bases from J, the gap between germline ends came to 8 bases. The CDR3 length is 14 residues. For the CDR3, the DNA is TGTGCTAGTGGTTTGGACAGGGCCAACTATGGCTACACCTTC. Its protein is CASGLDRANYGYTF.

The chain employs TRBV6-5 and TRBJ2-1; TRBD2 matches 7 bases. With V trimmed by 5 bases and J by 4 bases, 8 bases remained unmatched. The germline V gene encodes CDR1 MNHEY and CDR2 SVGAGI. This CDR3 has 15 residues. The CDR3 coding sequence is TGTGCCAGCAGTCACGGGAGGATCCTTTACAATGAGCAGTTCTTC. This encodes CASSHGRILYNEQFF.

The gene calls are TRBV30 and TRBJ1-4; 11 bases are a match to TRBD1. The junction had 5 bases not matched to a gene; V was cut back by 3 bases and J by 8 bases. CDR3 length equals 14 residues. CDR1 GTSNPN and CDR2 SVGIG come from the germline V gene (reference sequence). In nucleotides, the CDR3 is TGTGCCTGGAGGAGGACAGGGGGCGGGGAAAAACTGTTTTTT. Translated, it gives CAWRRTGGGEKLFF. The full variable domain, completed using reference TRBV30 and TRBJ1-4, is SQTIHQWPATLVQPVGSPLSLECTVEGTSNPNLYWYRQAAGRGLQLLFYSVGIGQISSEVPQNLSASRPQDRQFILSSKKLLLSDSGFYLCAWRRTGGGEKLFFGSGTQLSVL.

This sequence joins TRBV5-5 and TRBJ2-7, with a tentative D call TRBD1 (5 bases). Between the trimmed V and J ends, which lost 1 base and 4 bases, there was a span of 12 bases. CDR3 length: 14 amino acids. Germline V gives CDR1 SGHKS, CDR2 YYEKEE (reference sequence). The DNA for the CDR3 is TGTGCCAGCAGCTTGCAGGGTAGGGGTTACGAGCAGTACTTC. Protein product: CASSLQGRGYEQYF.

This clone was seen a handful of times. The rearrangement joins TRBV2 to TRBJ1-2, with D unresolved. CDR1 and CDR2 from the germline V gene are SNHLY and FYNNEI. The CDR3 runs 12 residues. V was cut by 4 bases and J by 8 bases, with 11 bases left in between. The CDR3 is CASSVLEFGYTF. The CDR3 nucleotides are TGTGCCAGCAGTGTACTTGAGTTCGGCTACACCTTC.

The chain carries TRBV6-1 and TRBJ2-7; D not certain. There are 15 residues in the CDR3. Trimming shortened V by 2 bases and J by 0 bases, and 11 bases separated the two germline ends. The germline gives CDR1 MNHNS, CDR2 SASEGT. CDR3 sequence: CASSELAVGSYEQYF. CDR3 in DNA: TGTGCCAGCAGTGAATTGGCGGTAGGCTCCTACGAGCAGTACTTC.

The genes are TRBV11-3 and TRBJ2-5; 12 nucleotides match TRBD2. J gave up 3 bases and V 5 bases, and 7 bases lay outside the gene matches. In germline, CDR1 is SGHNT, CDR2 YENEEA. The CDR3 consists of 16 residues. In DNA form, the CDR3 reads TGTGCCAGCAGCGCCCGACTAGCGGGGGCTGAAGAGACCCAGTACTTC. Amino acid sequence: CASSARLAGAEETQYF.

V is TRBV6-5 and J is TRBJ2-1; no reliable D call. The CDR3 has 14 residues. V was pared by 0 bases and J by 10 bases, with 13 bases between. Germline-derived CDR1 and CDR2 are MNHEY and SVGAGI. CDR3 nucleotides: TGTGCCAGCAGTTACTCGGAGATCAAACGGGAGCAGTTCTTC. Protein product: CASSYSEIKREQFF.

The chain has TRBV11-2 and TRBJ2-5; D is unclear. Germline V gene sequence: CDR1 SGHAT, CDR2 FQNNGV. The germline V and J ends were trimmed by 5 bases and 5 bases, with 3 bases remaining between them. CDR3 size: 10 residues. The chain's CDR3 is CASSHETQYF. The CDR3 bases are TGTGCCAGCAGCCATGAGACCCAGTACTTC. The full variable domain, in which reference TRBV11-2 and TRBJ2-5 provide the parts outside the CDR3, is EAGVAQSPRYKIIEKRQSVAFWCNPISGHATLYWYQQILGQGPKLLIQFQNNGVVDDSQLPKDRFSAERLKGVDSTLKIQPAKLEDSAVYLCASSHETQYFGPGTRLLVL.

The chain recombines TRBV5-1 with TRBJ2-5, with 9 bases aligning to TRBD2. Germline CDR1 SGHRS, CDR2 YFSETQ. J lost 2 bases, V lost 1 base, and 6 bases had no gene match. CDR3 size: 16 residues. This CDR3 is CASSLFAGGGQETQYF. The CDR3 DNA sequence: TGCGCCAGCAGCTTGTTTGCGGGAGGGGGGCAAGAGACCCAGTACTTC.

The chain is built from TRBV5-6 and TRBJ2-7; D might be TRBD2 (6 bases). Trimming pared 0 bases from V and 0 bases from J, leaving 16 bases between. This CDR3 is built from 17 residues. Germline CDR1 is SGHDT and CDR2 is YYEEEE. CDR3 sequence (DNA): TGTGCCAGCAGCTTGGTCCCCGTGGCGGGAACCTCCTACGAGCAGTACTTC. As protein: CASSLVPVAGTSYEQYF.

This clone came up once. The rearrangement uses TRBV30 and TRBJ2-5, with a tentative D call TRBD2 (6 bases). From germline, CDR1 is GTSNPN and CDR2 SVGIG (reference sequence). Between the trimmed V and J ends, which lost 4 bases and 1 base, there was a span of 10 bases. CDR3 length: 13 amino acids. Written as DNA, the CDR3 is TGTGCCTGGAAACGGGGAGGCCAAGAGACCCAGTACTTC. Translation gives CAWKRGGQETQYF.

This clone is a singleton in its sample. The chain uses TRBV18 and TRBJ1-3, with D unclear. This CDR3 contains 16 residues. Germline V lookup: CDR1 KGHSH, CDR2 LQKENI. Deletions cut 1 base from V and 0 bases from J, with 10 bases between. DNA of the CDR3: TGTGCCAGCTCACCACGGGGAGACAACTCTGGAAACACCATATATTTT. This translates into CASSPRGDNSGNTIYF.

The chain combines TRBV9 with TRBJ2-7, with TRBD1 matching over 7 bases. V dropped 4 bases and J dropped 2; count of bases not matched to a gene: 3. Germline assignment: CDR1 SGDLS and CDR2 YYNGEE. This CDR3 is 13 amino acids long. The CDR3 loop is CASSPQGAYEQYF. The CDR3 DNA follows: TGTGCCAGCAGCCCCCAGGGGGCCTACGAGCAGTACTTC.

The chain combines TRBV9 with TRBJ2-6; D is ambiguous. This CDR3 region has 14 residues. With 4 bases removed from V and 2 bases from J, the gap between germline ends came to 7 bases. Germline CDR1 SGDLS, CDR2 YYNGEE. The CDR3 protein is CASSPSAGANVLTF. CDR3 nucleotides: TGTGCCAGCAGCCCGTCTGCTGGGGCCAACGTCCTGACTTTC.

V gene TRBV5-1 combines with J gene TRBJ1-1; D remains unclear. V lost 4 bases and J 3 bases, leaving 13 bases between the germline ends. The germline V gene encodes CDR1 SGHRS and CDR2 YFSETQ. The CDR3 length is 14 residues. Written as DNA, the CDR3 is TGCGCCAGCAGCCTGAACGATGCGGACACTGAAGCTTTCTTT. Translating gives CASSLNDADTEAFF.

The chain uses TRBV6-5 and TRBJ2-7; TRBD2 agrees at 13 bases. Per the germline V gene, CDR1 is MNHEY and CDR2 is SVGAGI. V lost 5 bases, J lost 4 bases, and 5 bases stayed unmatched. The CDR3 has 15 amino acids. The CDR3 bases are TGTGCCAGCAGTAACAGACTAGCGGGAGGTTACGAGCAGTACTTC. Protein sequence: CASSNRLAGGYEQYF.